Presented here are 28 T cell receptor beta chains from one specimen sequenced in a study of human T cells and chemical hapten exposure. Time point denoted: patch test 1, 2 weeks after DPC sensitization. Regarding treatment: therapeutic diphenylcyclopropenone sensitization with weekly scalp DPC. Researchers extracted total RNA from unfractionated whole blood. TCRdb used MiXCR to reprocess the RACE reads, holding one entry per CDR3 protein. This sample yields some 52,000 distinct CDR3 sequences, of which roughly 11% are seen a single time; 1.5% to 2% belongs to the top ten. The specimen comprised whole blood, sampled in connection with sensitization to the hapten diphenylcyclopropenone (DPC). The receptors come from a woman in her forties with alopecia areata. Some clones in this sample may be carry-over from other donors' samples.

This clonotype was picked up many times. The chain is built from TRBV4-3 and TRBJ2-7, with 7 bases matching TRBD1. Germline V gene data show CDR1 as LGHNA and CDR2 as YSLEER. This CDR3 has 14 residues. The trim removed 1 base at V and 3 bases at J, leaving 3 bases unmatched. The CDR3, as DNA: TGCGCCAGCAGCCAAGCGGACAGGAGCTACGAGCAGTACTTC. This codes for CASSQADRSYEQYF.

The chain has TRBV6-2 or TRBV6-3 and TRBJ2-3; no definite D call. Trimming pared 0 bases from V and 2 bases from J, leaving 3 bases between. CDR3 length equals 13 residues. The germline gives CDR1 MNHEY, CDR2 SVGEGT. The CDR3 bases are TGTGCCAGCAGTTACTCTTTCACAGATACGCAGTATTTT. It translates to CASSYSFTDTQYF.

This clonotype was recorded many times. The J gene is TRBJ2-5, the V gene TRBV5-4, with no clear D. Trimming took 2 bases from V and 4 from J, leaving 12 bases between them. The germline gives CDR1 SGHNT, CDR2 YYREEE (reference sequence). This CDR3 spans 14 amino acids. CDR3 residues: CASSLIQQRETQYF. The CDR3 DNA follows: TGTGCCAGCAGCTTAATCCAGCAGAGAGAGACCCAGTACTTC.

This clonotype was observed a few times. Written as DNA, the CDR3 is TGCGCCAGCAGTATACAGGGGACCAACACTGAAGCTTTCTTT. Encoded protein: CASSIQGTNTEAFF. This chain connects TRBV10-2 to TRBJ1-1; 7 bases line up with TRBD1. The J segment lost 2 bases and the V segment lost 5 bases, leaving 5 bases of the junction unmatched. CDR1 is WSHSY and CDR2 is SAAADI in the germline V gene. This CDR3 is built from 14 residues.

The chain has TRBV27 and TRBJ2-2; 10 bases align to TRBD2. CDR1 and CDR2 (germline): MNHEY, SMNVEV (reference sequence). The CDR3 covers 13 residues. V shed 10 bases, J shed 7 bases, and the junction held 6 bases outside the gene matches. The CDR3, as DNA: TGTGCCACCCGGGCTAGCGGGAGCGGGGAGCTGTTTTTT. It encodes CATRASGSGELFF.

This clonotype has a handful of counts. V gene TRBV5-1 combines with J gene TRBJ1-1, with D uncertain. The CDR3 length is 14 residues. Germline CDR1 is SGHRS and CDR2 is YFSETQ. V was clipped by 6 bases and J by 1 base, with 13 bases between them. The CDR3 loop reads CASTAWGKNTEAFF. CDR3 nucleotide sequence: TGCGCCAGCACGGCATGGGGAAAGAACACTGAAGCTTTCTTT. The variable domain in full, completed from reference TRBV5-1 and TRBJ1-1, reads KAGVTQTPRYLIKTRGQQVTLSCSPISGHRSVSWYQQTPGQGLQFLFEYFSETQRNKGNFPGRFSGRQFSNSRSEMNVSTLELGDSALYLCASTAWGKNTEAFFGQGTRLTVV.

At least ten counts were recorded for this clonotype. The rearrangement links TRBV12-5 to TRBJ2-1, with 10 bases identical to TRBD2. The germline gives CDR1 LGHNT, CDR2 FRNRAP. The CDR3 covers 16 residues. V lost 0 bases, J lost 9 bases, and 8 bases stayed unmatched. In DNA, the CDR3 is TGTGCTAGTGGTTTGGTAATCAGCGGGAGGGAAGGTGAGCAGTTCTTC. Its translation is CASGLVISGREGEQFF.

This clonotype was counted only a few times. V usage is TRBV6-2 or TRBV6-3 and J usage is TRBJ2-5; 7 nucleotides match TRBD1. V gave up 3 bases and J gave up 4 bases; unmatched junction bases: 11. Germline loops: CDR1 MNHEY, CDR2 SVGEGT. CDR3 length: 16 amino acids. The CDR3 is CASSYHPAAGGETQYF. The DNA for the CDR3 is TGTGCCAGCAGTTATCACCCTGCAGCAGGGGGAGAGACCCAGTACTTC.

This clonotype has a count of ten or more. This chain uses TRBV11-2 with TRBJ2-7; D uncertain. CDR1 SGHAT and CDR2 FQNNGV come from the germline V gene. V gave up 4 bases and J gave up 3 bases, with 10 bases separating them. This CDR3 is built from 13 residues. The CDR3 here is CASSSTPGYEQYF. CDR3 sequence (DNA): TGTGCCAGCAGCTCGACACCAGGCTACGAGCAGTACTTC.

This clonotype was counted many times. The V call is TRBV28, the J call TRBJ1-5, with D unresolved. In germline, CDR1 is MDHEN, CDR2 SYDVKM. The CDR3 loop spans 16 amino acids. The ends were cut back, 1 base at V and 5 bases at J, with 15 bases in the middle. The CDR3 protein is CASSLSLGEVDQPQHF. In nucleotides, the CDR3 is TGTGCCAGCAGTTTATCTCTCGGAGAGGTCGATCAGCCCCAGCATTTT.

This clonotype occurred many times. CDR3 sequence (DNA): TGCAGTGCCACAGGGGGTACGGGTCAGCCCCAGCATTTT. It yields the protein CSATGGTGQPQHF. The rearrangement links TRBV20-1 to TRBJ1-5, with 8 nucleotides matching TRBD1. With V trimmed by 6 bases and J by 6 bases, 7 bases remained unmatched. The CDR3 contains 13 residues. Germline V gives CDR1 DFQATT, CDR2 SNEGSKA (reference sequence).

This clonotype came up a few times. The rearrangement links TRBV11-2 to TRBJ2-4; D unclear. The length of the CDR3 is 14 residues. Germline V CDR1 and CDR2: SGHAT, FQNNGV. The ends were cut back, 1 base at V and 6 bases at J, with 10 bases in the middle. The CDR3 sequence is CASSLGRSLNIQYF. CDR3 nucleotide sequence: TGTGCCAGCAGCTTAGGGCGATCACTAAACATTCAGTACTTC.

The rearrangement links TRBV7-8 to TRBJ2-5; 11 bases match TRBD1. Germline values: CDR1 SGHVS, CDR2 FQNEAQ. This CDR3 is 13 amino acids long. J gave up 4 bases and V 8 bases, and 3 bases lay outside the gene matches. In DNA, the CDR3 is TGTGCCAGCGGGACAGGGGGAGGAGAGACCCAGTACTTC. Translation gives CASGTGGGETQYF. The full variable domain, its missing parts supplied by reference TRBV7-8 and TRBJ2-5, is GAGVSQSPRYKVAKRGQDVALRCDPISGHVSLFWYQQALGQGPEFLTYFQNEAQLDKSGLPSDRFFAERPEGSVSTLKIQRTQQEDSAVYLCASGTGGGETQYFGPGTRLLVL.

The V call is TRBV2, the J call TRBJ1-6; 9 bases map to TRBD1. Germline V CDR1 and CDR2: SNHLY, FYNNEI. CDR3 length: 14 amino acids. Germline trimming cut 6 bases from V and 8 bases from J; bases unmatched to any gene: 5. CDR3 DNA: TGTGCCAGCAGCGTGGGACAGGGATATTCACCCCTCCACTTT. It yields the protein CASSVGQGYSPLHF.

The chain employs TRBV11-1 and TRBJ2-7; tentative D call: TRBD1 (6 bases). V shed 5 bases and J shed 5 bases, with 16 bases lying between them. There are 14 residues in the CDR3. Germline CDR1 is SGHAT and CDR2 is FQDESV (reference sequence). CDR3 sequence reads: CASSTYRDDHEQYF. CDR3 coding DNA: TGTGCCAGCAGCACCTACAGGGACGACCACGAGCAGTACTTC.

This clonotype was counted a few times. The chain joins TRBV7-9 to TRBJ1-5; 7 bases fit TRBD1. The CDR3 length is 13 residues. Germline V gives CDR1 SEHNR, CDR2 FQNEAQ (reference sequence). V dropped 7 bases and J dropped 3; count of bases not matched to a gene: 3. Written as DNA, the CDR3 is TGTGCCAGCACGACAGGGCCCAATCAGCCCCAGCATTTT. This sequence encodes CASTTGPNQPQHF.

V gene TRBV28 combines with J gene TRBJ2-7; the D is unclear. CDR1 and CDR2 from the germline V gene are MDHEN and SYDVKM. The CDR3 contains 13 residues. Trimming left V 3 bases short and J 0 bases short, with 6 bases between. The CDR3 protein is CASSFALSYEQYF. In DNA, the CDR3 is TGTGCCAGCAGTTTCGCACTCTCCTACGAGCAGTACTTC.

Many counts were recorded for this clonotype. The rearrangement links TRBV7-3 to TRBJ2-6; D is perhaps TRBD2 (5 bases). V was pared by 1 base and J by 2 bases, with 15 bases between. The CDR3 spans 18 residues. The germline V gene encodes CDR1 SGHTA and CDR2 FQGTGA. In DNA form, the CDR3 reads TGTGCCAGCAGCTTAATGGTGAGGGCGATGGCTGGGGCCAACGTCCTGACTTTC. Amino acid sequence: CASSLMVRAMAGANVLTF.

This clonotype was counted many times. The chain's CDR3 is CASSLPGATNEKLFF. In DNA, the CDR3 is TGTGCCAGCAGTCTCCCGGGAGCGACTAATGAAAAACTGTTTTTT. The chain uses TRBV12-3 or TRBV12-4 and TRBJ1-4; D uncertain. The V end lost 5 bases, the J end lost 2 bases, and 12 bases lay between the germline ends. CDR3 length: 15 amino acids.

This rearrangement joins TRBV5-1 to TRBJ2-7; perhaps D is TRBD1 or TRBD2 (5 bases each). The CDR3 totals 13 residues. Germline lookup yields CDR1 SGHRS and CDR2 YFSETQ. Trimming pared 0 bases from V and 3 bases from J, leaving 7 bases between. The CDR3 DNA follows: TGCGCCAGCAGCTTGGTTGGGGGCTACGAGCAGTACTTC. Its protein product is CASSLVGGYEQYF.

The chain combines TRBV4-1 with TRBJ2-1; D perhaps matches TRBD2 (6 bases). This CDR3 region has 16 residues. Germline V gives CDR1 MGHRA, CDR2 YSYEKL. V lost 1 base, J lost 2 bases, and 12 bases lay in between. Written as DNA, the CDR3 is TGCGCCAGCAGCCAAGCCGGGACTTCTACCTACAATGAGCAGTTCTTC. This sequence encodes CASSQAGTSTYNEQFF.

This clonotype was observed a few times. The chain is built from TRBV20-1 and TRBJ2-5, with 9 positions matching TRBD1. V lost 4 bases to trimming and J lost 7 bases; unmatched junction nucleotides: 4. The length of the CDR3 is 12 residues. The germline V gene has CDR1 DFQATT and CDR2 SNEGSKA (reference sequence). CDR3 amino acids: CSATDRGGTQYF. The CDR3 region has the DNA TGCAGTGCTACGGACAGGGGCGGGACCCAGTACTTC.

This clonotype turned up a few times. CDR3 protein: CASSYSPDGVNTEAFF. CDR3 DNA: TGTGCCAGCAGTTACTCTCCGGACGGTGTGAACACTGAAGCTTTCTTT. The chain employs TRBV6-2 or TRBV6-3 and TRBJ1-1, with unresolved D. Trimming pared 0 bases from V and 0 bases from J, leaving 11 bases between. In germline, CDR1 is MNHEY, CDR2 SVGEGT. CDR3 length equals 16 residues.

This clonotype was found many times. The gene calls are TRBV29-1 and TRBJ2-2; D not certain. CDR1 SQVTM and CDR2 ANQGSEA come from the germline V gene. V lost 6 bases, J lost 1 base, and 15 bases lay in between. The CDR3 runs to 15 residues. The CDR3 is CSVRAASQNTGELFF. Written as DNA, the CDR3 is TGCAGCGTCAGAGCAGCGTCGCAGAACACCGGGGAGCTGTTTTTT.

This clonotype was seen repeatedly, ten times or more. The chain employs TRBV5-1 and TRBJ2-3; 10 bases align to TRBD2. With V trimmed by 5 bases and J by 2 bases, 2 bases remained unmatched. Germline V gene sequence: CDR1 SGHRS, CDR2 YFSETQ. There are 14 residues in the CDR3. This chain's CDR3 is CASSSGRNTDTQYF. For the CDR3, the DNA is TGCGCCAGCAGTAGCGGGAGGAACACAGATACGCAGTATTTT.

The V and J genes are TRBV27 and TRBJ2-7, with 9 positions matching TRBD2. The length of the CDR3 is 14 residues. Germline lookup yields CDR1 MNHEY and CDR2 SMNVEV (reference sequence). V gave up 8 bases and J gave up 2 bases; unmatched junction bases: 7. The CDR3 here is CASGSGGRAYEQYF. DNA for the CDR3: TGTGCCAGCGGGTCAGGCGGGAGGGCCTACGAGCAGTACTTC.

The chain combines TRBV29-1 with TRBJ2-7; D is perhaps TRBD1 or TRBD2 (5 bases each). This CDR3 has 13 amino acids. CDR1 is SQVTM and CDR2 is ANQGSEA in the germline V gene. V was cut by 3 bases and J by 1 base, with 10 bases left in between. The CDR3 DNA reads TGCAGCGTTGACGGGACGGGTTCCTACGAGCAGTACTTC. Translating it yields CSVDGTGSYEQYF.

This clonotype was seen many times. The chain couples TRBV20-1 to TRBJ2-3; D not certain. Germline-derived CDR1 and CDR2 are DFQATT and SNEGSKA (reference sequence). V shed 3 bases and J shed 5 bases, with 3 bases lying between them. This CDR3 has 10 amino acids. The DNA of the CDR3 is TGCAGTGCTAGGGGAGATACGCAGTATTTT. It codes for CSARGDTQYF.